This T cell receptor (beta chain) derives from a study of blood T cells in healthy people across ages. The CDR3 is 12 residues long. CDR1 is SQVTM and CDR2 is ANQGSEA in the germline V gene. Trimming took off 2 bases at V and 5 bases at J, with 7 bases between the two ends. This clonotype has a count of ten or more. Its cognate antigen is unknown. Findings and limits, study-wide: It was not known whether donors were CMV positive (a possible confounder of expanded clonotype changes). The fall in TCR beta diversity per million T cells was roughly linear with age.

Sample-barcoded 5' priming and a J-beta primer mix drove a second PCR of about 7 to 11 cycles. TCRdb re-analysed the 5' RACE reads in MiXCR, keeping a single row per CDR3 protein. The data show some 1.6 million distinct CDR3 sequences, with about 35% seen just once and roughly 12% held by the top ten. The TCR was taken from a woman younger than 45 in good health. Sequenced sample: blood. V is TRBV29-1 and J is TRBJ2-1; no definite D call. The CDR3 nucleotides are TGCAGCGTTGAATATGCCCACAATGAGCAGTTCTTC. Translating gives CSVEYAHNEQFF.